Reported below is one T cell receptor (beta chain). The sample is drawn from a study of T cells in Graves' hyperthyroidism and ophthalmopathy. CDR1 is SQVTM and CDR2 is ANQGSEA in the germline V gene. There are 14 residues in the CDR3. V lost 3 bases to trimming and J lost 0 bases, with 8 bases between them. Amplification of TCR beta CDR3 regions was performed using RNA transcripts as template. HTBI primers were employed in a first-round RT-PCR of the TCR CDR3. TCRdb analysed the multiplex PCR reads with MiXCR anew, one entry per CDR3 protein. The sample records about 350,000 distinct CDR3 sequences, approximately 13% being singletons. Those with hyperthyroidism were 18 to 65 years old, newly diagnosed, and ill for under 2 months.

The rearrangement uses TRBV29-1 and TRBJ2-2; D is perhaps TRBD2 (5 bases). Sequenced sample: blood. This TCR was recovered from a woman between 25 and 40 years old with Graves' hyperthyroidism. CDR3 region: CSVEGVSNTGELFF. The DNA of the CDR3 is TGCAGCGTTGAGGGAGTCTCGAACACCGGGGAGCTGTTTTTT.